The clone carrying this T cell receptor (beta chain) occurred many times. What it binds is unknown. The sample originates from a study of T cell repertoires in cytomegalovirus infection. CDR1 is SGHTA and CDR2 is FQGNSA in the germline V gene. The CDR3 contains 14 residues. The V and J ends lost 2 bases and 1 base respectively, with 9 bases between them. TCRdb reanalysed the reads using MiXCR and keeps one entry per CDR3 protein. The sample lists fewer than 1,000,000 distinct CDR3 sequences; more than 25% were seen once. The sequencing used cultured CD8+ T cells from PBMCs, collected from culture after CMV antigen stimulation. This receptor was identified in a human donor in good health (CMV status not recorded). Some clones in this sample may be carry-over from other donors' samples. The chain uses TRBV7-2 and TRBJ2-7; D remains ambiguous. The CDR3 nucleotides read TGTGCCAGCAGCTTACTGGACGGATCCTACGAGCAGTACGTC. Translation: CASSLLDGSYEQYV.